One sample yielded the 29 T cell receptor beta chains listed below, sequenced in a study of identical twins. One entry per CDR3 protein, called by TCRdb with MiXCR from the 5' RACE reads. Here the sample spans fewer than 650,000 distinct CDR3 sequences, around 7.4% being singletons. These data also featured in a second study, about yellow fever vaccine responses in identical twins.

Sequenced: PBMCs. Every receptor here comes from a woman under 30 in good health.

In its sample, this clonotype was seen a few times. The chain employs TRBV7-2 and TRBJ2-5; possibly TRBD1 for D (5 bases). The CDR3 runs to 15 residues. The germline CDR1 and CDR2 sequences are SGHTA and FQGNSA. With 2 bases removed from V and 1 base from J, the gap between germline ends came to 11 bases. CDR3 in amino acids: CASSLKWGSQETQYF. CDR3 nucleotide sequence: TGTGCCAGCAGCTTAAAGTGGGGCTCCCAAGAGACCCAGTACTTC.

The CDR3 spells CASSRLYNEEQFF. The CDR3 coding sequence is TGCGCCAGCAGCCGCCTATACAATGAGGAGCAGTTCTTC. The chain links TRBV4-1 to TRBJ2-1, with unresolved D. The CDR3 loop spans 13 amino acids. Trimming took 4 bases from V and 10 from J, leaving 14 bases between them. Germline CDR1 is MGHRA and CDR2 is YSYEKL.

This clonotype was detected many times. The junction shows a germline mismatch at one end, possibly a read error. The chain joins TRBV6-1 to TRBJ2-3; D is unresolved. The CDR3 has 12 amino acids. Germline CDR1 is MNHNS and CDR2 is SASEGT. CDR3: CASSESTDTQYF. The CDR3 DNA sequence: TGTGCCAGTAGTGAAAGCACAGATACGCAGTATTTT.

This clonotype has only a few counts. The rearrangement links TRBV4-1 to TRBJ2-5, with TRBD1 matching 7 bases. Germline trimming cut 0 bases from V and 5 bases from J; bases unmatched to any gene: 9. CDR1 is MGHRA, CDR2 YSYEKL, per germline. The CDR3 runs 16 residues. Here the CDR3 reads CASSQEERGLAETQYF. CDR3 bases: TGCGCCAGCAGCCAAGAGGAAAGGGGGCTTGCGGAGACCCAGTACTTC.

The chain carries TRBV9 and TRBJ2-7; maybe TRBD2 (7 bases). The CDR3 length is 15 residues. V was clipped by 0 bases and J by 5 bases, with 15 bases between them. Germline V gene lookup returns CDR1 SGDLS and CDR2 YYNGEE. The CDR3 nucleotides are TGTGCCAGCAGCGTAGAGGGGGGGGCGGTCGACGAGCAGTACTTC. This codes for CASSVEGGAVDEQYF.

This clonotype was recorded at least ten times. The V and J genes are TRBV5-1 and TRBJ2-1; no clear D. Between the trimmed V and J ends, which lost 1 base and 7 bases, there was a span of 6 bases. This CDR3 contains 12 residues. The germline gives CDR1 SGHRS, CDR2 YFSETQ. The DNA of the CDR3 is TGCGCCAGCAGCTTGTACGGGAATGAGCAGTTCTTC. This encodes CASSLYGNEQFF.

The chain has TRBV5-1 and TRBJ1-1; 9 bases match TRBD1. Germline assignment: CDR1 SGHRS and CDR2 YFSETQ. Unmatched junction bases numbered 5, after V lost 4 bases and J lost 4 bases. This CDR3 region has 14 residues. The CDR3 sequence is CASSGGTGSTEAFF. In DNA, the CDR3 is TGCGCCAGCAGCGGCGGGACAGGGAGCACTGAAGCTTTCTTT. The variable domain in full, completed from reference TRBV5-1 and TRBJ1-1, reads KAGVTQTPRYLIKTRGQQVTLSCSPISGHRSVSWYQQTPGQGLQFLFEYFSETQRNKGNFPGRFSGRQFSNSRSEMNVSTLELGDSALYLCASSGGTGSTEAFFGQGTRLTVV.

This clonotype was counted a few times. The CDR3 bases are TGCAGCGTACGCGGGGGGGTCGGGCAGCCCCAGCATTTT. Translated, it gives CSVRGGVGQPQHF. The chain has TRBV29-1 and TRBJ1-5, with D tentatively TRBD1 (5 bases). The length of the CDR3 is 13 residues. The V end lost 6 bases, the J end lost 7 bases, and 16 bases lay between the germline ends. The germline gives CDR1 SQVTM, CDR2 ANQGSEA.

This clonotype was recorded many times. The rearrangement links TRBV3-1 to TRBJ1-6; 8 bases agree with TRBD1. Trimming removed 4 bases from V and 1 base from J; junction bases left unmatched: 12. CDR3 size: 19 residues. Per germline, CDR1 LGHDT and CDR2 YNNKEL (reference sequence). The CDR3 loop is CASSLGDRGSASYNSPLHF. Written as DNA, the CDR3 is TGTGCCAGCAGCCTTGGAGACAGGGGAAGTGCGTCCTATAATTCACCCCTCCACTTT.

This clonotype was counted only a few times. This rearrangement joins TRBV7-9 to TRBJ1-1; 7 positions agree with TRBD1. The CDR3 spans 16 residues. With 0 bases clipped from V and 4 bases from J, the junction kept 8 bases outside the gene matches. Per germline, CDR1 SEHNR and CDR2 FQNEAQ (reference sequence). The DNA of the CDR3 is TGTGCCAGCAGCTTAGCGGGGGGGACAGTTGGCACTGAAGCTTTCTTT. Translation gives CASSLAGGTVGTEAFF.

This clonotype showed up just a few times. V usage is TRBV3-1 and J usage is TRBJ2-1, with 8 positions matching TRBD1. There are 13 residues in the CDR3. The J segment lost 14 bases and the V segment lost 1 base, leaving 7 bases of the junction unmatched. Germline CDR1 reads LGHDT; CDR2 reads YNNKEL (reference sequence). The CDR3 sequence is CASSQAGAGQEFF. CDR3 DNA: TGTGCCAGCAGCCAAGCCGGGGCGGGACAGGAGTTCTTC.

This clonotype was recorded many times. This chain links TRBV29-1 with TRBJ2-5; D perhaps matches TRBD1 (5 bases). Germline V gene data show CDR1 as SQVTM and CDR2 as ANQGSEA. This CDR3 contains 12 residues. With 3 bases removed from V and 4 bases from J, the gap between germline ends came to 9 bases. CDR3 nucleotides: TGCAGCGTTGATGGGCAGGGAGAGACCCAGTACTTC. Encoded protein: CSVDGQGETQYF. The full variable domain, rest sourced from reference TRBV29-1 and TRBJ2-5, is SAVISQKPSRDICQRGTSLTIQCQVDSQVTMMFWYRQQPGQSLTLIATANQGSEATYESGFVIDKFPISRPNLTFSTLTVSNMSPEDSSIYLCSVDGQGETQYFGPGTRLLVL.

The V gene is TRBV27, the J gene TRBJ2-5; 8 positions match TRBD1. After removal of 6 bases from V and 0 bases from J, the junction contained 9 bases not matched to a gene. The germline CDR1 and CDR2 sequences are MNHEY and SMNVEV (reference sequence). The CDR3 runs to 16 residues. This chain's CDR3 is CASSPYRGKYQETQYF. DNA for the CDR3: TGTGCCAGCAGCCCCTACAGGGGGAAATACCAAGAGACCCAGTACTTC.

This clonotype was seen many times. CDR3 DNA: TGTGCCAGCAGCTTAGAGGTAGCGGGGCACCAAGAGACCCAGTACTTC. Translated: CASSLEVAGHQETQYF. This chain uses TRBV7-9 with TRBJ2-5, with TRBD2 identical over 8 bases. This CDR3 has 16 amino acids. Germline values: CDR1 SEHNR, CDR2 FQNEAQ (reference sequence). Trimming at V came to 1 base and at J to 0 bases, leaving 4 bases not matched to a gene.

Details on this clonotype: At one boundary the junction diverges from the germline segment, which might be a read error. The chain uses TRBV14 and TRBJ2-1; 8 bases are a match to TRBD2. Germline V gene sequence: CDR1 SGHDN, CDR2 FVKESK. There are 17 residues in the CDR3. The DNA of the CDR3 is TGTTCCAGCAGCCAAGATCCCCCACTAGCGGAGTACAATGAGCAGTTCTTC. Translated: CSSSQDPPLAEYNEQFF.

DNA for the CDR3: TGCAGCGTTGAAAAGACAGGGGGCTACGAGCAGTACTTC. As protein: CSVEKTGGYEQYF. The rearrangement joins TRBV29-1 to TRBJ2-7, with TRBD1 identical over 9 bases. Germline V gene sequence: CDR1 SQVTM, CDR2 ANQGSEA. V shed 2 bases and J 3 bases; nucleotides not matched to a gene: 2. There are 13 residues in the CDR3.

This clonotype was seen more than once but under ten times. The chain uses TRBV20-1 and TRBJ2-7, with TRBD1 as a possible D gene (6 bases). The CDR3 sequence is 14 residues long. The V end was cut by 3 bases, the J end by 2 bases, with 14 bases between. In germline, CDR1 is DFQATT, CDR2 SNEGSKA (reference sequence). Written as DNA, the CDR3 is TGCAGTGCTAGTACGGGACACCTCGCCTACGAGCAGTACTTC. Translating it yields CSASTGHLAYEQYF.

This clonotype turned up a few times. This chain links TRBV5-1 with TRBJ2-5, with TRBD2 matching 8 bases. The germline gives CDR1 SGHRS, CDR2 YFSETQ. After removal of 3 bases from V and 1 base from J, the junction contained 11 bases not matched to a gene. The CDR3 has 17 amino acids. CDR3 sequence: CASSSTPGLVVQETQYF. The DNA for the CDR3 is TGCGCCAGCAGCTCGACCCCGGGACTAGTCGTCCAAGAGACCCAGTACTTC.

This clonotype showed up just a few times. The DNA for the CDR3 is TGTGCCAGCAGCACCGGGACAGGGGTAGAGACCCAGTACTTC. It encodes CASSTGTGVETQYF. J is TRBJ2-5 and V is TRBV7-9; 10 bases are shared with TRBD1. The germline V gene has CDR1 SEHNR and CDR2 FQNEAQ (reference sequence). The V segment lost 5 bases and the J segment 4 bases; nucleotides outside the gene matches: 4. The CDR3 is made up of 14 amino acids.

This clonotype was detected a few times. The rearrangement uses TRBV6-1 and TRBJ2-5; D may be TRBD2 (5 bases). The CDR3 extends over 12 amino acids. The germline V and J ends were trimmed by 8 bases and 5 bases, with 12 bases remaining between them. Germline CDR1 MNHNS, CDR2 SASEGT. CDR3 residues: CASWGVVETQYF. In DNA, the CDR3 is TGTGCCAGCTGGGGAGTTGTTGAGACCCAGTACTTC.

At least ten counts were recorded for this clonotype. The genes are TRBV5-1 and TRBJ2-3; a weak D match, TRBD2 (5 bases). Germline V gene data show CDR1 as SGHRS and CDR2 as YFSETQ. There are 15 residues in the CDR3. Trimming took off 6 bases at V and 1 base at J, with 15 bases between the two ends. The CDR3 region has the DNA TGCGCCAGCACTCCCTCCGGGGATCGCACAGATACGCAGTATTTT. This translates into CASTPSGDRTDTQYF.

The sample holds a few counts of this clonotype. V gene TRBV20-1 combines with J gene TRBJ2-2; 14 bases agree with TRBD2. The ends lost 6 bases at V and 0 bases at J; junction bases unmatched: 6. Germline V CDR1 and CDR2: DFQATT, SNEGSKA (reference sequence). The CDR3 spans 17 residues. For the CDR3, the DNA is TGCAGTGCGAACGGACTAGCGGGGGGTCCGAACACCGGGGAGCTGTTTTTT. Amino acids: CSANGLAGGPNTGELFF.

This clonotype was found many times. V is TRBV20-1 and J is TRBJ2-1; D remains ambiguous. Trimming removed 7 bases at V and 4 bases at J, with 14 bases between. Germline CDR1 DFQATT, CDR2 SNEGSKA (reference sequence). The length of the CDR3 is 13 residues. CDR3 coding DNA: TGCAGTGTTCATTCGGTACTGTACAATGAGCAGTTCTTC. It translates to CSVHSVLYNEQFF.

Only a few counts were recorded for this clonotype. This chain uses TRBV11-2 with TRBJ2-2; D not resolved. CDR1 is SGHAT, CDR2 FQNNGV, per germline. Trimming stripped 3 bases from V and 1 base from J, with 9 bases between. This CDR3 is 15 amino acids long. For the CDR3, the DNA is TGTGCCAGCAGCTTGGCTAGGAGGAACACCGGGGAGCTGTTTTTT. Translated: CASSLARRNTGELFF.

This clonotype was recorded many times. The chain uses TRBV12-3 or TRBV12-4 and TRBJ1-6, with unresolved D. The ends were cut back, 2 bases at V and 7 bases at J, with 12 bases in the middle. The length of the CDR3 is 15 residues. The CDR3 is CASSLTGQTNSPLHF. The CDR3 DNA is TGTGCCAGCAGTTTAACTGGGCAGACAAATTCACCCCTCCACTTT.

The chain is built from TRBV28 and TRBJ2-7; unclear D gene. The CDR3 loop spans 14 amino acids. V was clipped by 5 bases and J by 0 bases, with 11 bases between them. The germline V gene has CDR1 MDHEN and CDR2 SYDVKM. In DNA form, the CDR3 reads TGTGCCAGCAGTAGCCAGGCGAGCTCCTACGAGCAGTACGTC. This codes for CASSSQASSYEQYV.

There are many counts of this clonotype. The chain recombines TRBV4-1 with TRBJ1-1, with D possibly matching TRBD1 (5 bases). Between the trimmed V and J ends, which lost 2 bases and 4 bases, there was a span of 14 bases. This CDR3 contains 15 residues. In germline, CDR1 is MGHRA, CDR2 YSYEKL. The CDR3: CASSQYIIGGTEAFF. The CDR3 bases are TGCGCCAGCAGCCAATACATTATCGGGGGCACTGAAGCTTTCTTT.

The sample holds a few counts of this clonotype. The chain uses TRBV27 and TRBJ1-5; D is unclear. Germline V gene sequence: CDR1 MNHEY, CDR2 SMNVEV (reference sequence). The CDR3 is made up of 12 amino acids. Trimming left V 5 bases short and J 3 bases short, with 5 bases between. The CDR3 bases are TGTGCCAGCAGTCCCCACAATCAGCCCCAGCATTTT. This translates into CASSPHNQPQHF.

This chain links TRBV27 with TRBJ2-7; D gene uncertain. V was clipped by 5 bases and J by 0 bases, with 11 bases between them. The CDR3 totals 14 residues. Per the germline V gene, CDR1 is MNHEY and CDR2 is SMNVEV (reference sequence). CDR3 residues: CASSPKTNSYEQYV. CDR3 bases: TGTGCCAGCAGTCCCAAGACAAACTCCTACGAGCAGTACGTC.